Listed below are T cell receptor beta chains from one sample, sequenced in a study of blood T cell repertoires in COVID-19. TCRdb's copy holds only in-frame clones and misses some; the assay was immunoSEQ multiplex PCR. The sample lists around 200,000 clones; about four fifths were seen once. The sample taken for sequencing was peripheral blood. Every receptor here comes from a man aged 50 to 59 with active or convalescent COVID-19. CDR3s include the opening cysteine and the closing phenylalanine or tryptophan. D genes are given only for firm matches. Clone size is given for some rows only: seen once, a few or many times, or a class if the clone is expanded.

clone_size j_call v_call cdr3_length d_call cdr3_aa cdr3_nt
. TRBJ2-7 TRBV10-3 14 TRBD1 CAISGQGKNYEQYF TGTGCCATCAGTGGACAGGGAAAGAACTACGAGCAGTACTTC
. TRBJ2-7 TRBV28 11 . CATTYNYEQYF TGTGCCACCACTTATAACTACGAGCAGTACTTC
. TRBJ2-7 TRBV5-6 16 . CASSHLGGPSSYEQYF TGTGCCAGCAGCCACCTGGGGGGTCCCAGCTCCTACGAGCAGTACTTC
. TRBJ2-1 TRBV5-6 15 TRBD2 CASSPPGGNYNEQFF TGTGCCAGCAGCCCCCCCGGGGGGAACTACAATGAGCAGTTCTTC
. TRBJ1-3 TRBV7-2 19 TRBD1 CASSFQSWMVGGGGNTIYF TGTGCCAGCAGCTTCCAATCCTGGATGGTAGGGGGCGGTGGAAACACCATATATTTT
. TRBJ2-2 TRBV11-3 15 TRBD2 CASSLAGGSTGELFF TGTGCCAGCAGCCTAGCGGGGGGTAGCACCGGGGAGCTGTTTTTT
. TRBJ1-6 TRBV12-3/TRBV12-4 11 . CASSTPGPLHF TGTGCCAGCAGTACCCCAGGACCCCTCCACTTT
few TRBJ2-1 TRBV6-6 15 . CASSSGPPGYNEQFF TGTGCCAGCAGTTCCGGTCCACCGGGGTACAATGAGCAGTTCTTC
. TRBJ1-1 TRBV5-8 15 . CASSLENRRNTEAFF TGTGCCAGCAGCTTGGAGAACAGACGGAACACTGAAGCTTTCTTT
. TRBJ1-6 TRBV6-5 13 . CATQGRWNSPLHF TGTGCCACCCAGGGTCGGTGGAATTCACCCCTCCACTTT
. TRBJ2-5 TRBV19 15 . CASSIARWGPETQYF TGTGCCAGTAGTATAGCCCGATGGGGGCCGGAGACCCAGTACTTC
. TRBJ2-7 TRBV2 16 . CASSVGGGGRNYEQYF TGTGCCAGCAGTGTAGGGGGTGGTGGCCGCAACTACGAGCAGTACTTC
once TRBJ2-5 TRBV28 13 . CASSRRAGGTQYF TGTGCCAGCAGCCGCCGGGCGGGCGGGACCCAGTACTTC
few TRBJ2-1 TRBV6-5 13 . CASSYLGYNEQFF TGTGCCAGCAGTTACCTAGGCTACAATGAGCAGTTCTTC
once TRBJ2-1 TRBV7-2 16 TRBD2 CASSSWTSGVGNEQFF TGTGCCAGCAGCTCCTGGACTAGCGGGGTGGGGAATGAGCAGTTCTTC
. TRBJ2-3 TRBV7-6 15 TRBD1 CASSSGQGAKDTQYF TGTGCCAGCAGCTCGGGACAGGGGGCGAAAGATACGCAGTATTTT
. TRBJ2-3 TRBV6-1 20 TRBD2 CASSEAPGTSGGAITDTQYF TGTGCCAGCAGTGAAGCACCCGGGACTAGCGGGGGGGCTATCACAGATACGCAGTATTTT
. TRBJ1-5 TRBV6-1 15 . CASSEGGGLNQPQHF TGTGCCAGCAGTGAAGGAGGAGGGCTCAATCAGCCCCAGCATTTT
. TRBJ2-1 TRBV6-2/TRBV6-3 17 TRBD2 CASSQVKTSTLENEQFF TGTGCCAGCAGTCAAGTAAAGACTAGCACCTTGGAAAATGAGCAGTTCTTC
. TRBJ2-7 TRBV19 13 . CASSMGEAYEQYF TGTGCCAGTAGTATGGGTGAGGCCTACGAGCAGTACTTC
. TRBJ1-5 TRBV2 12 . CASWGERGSHSF TGTGCCAGCTGGGGGGAACGCGGGAGTCACTCGTTT
. TRBJ2-7 TRBV4-1 16 . CASSQGGAGVPYEQYF TGCGCCAGCAGCCAAGGGGGAGCAGGGGTCCCCTACGAGCAGTACTTC
. TRBJ2-1 TRBV11-3 13 TRBD1 CASSLNRGYEQFF TGTGCCAGCAGCTTAAACAGGGGCTATGAGCAGTTCTTC
. TRBJ2-1 TRBV6-2/TRBV6-3 16 . CASSRHQGTSYNEQFF TGTGCCAGCAGCAGACACCAGGGAACCTCCTACAATGAGCAGTTCTTC
. TRBJ1-5 TRBV19 18 . CASRDGTRSGYSNQPQHF TGTGCCAGTAGAGATGGGACACGGAGTGGGTATAGCAATCAGCCCCAGCATTTT
. TRBJ1-3 TRBV30 15 TRBD1 CAWSGLGTATDFGYF TGTGCCTGGAGTGGGTTGGGGACAGCGACAGATTTTGGATATTTT
. TRBJ1-1 TRBV6-2/TRBV6-3 13 . CASSTQGNTEAFF TGTGCCAGCAGTACTCAGGGGAACACTGAAGCTTTCTTT
once TRBJ2-5 TRBV28 19 TRBD1 CASSSRLHRGRAPVETQYF TGTGCCAGCAGTTCCAGACTTCACAGGGGGCGAGCCCCGGTAGAGACCCAGTACTTC
. TRBJ1-4 TRBV14 15 . CASSQVMGANEKLFF TGTGCCAGCAGCCAAGTAATGGGAGCTAATGAAAAACTGTTTTTT
. TRBJ1-6 TRBV5-1 15 . CASSLDGLLNSPLHF TGCGCCAGCAGCTTGGATGGACTATTGAATTCACCCCTCCACTTT
. TRBJ2-1 TRBV7-2 16 TRBD2 CASSAFPGTSGRAKFF TGTGCCAGCAGCGCGTTTCCCGGGACTAGCGGGAGGGCCAAGTTCTTC
. TRBJ1-3 TRBV5-5 17 TRBD1 CASSSLPTGTGGNTIYF TGTGCCAGCAGCTCACTACCGACAGGGACTGGAGGAAACACCATATATTTT
. TRBJ2-1 TRBV18 15 TRBD2 CASSPGTSGDNEQFF TGTGCCAGCTCCCCTGGGACTAGCGGGGACAATGAGCAGTTCTTC
. TRBJ2-5 TRBV5-1 12 . CASSRESETQYF TGCGCCAGCAGCCGGGAGTCGGAGACCCAGTACTTC
. TRBJ1-6 TRBV2 13 . CASRDNTMTPLHF TGTGCCAGCAGGGACAATACTATGACACCCCTCCACTTT
. TRBJ1-5 TRBV10-3 16 . CAISEGEAGIGQPQHF TGTGCCATCAGTGAGGGGGAGGCAGGAATTGGGCAGCCCCAGCATTTT
. TRBJ2-7 TRBV19 15 . CASSIFQGSTYEQYF TGTGCCAGTAGTATCTTTCAGGGAAGTACCTACGAGCAGTACTTC
. TRBJ1-6 TRBV18 12 . CASSPGDSPLHF TGTGCCAGCTCACCGGGAGACTCACCCCTCCACTTT
once TRBJ2-2 TRBV19 16 TRBD2 CASRAGGTVGIGELFF TGTGCCAGTAGGGCGGGAGGTACTGTCGGGATCGGGGAGCTGTTTTTT
. TRBJ1-2 TRBV30 12 . CAWTGEGYGYTF TGTGCCTGGACGGGAGAAGGGTATGGCTACACCTTC
. TRBJ1-1 TRBV9 14 TRBD1 CASSAGGRNTEAFF TGTGCCAGCAGCGCAGGGGGTAGGAACACTGAAGCTTTCTTT